Below, 7 T cell receptor beta chains from the same sample are listed, as sequenced in a study of cytomegalovirus exposure and HLA in healthy donors. Amplification used 60 Vbeta primers and 13 Jbeta primers. The assay was immunoSEQ multiplex PCR, and TCRdb's table has in-frame clones only and misses some. The sample carries tens of thousands of clones, 65% to 85% recorded once. Sequencing was done on a sample of PBMCs. The receptors were gathered from a man in his 70s in good health and CMV-seronegative.

This sequence joins TRBV20-1 and TRBJ1-2; D ambiguous. The CDR3 runs to 10 residues. Germline assignment: CDR1 DFQATT and CDR2 SNEGSKA (reference sequence). Trimming removed 0 bases at V and 8 bases at J, with 4 bases between. The CDR3 region has the DNA TGCAGTGCTAGAGATCGGGGCTACACCTTC. Translation: CSARDRGYTF.

The chain links TRBV21-1 to TRBJ1-1. TRBV21-1 is given as a pseudogene. The CDR3 covers 15 residues. Here the CDR3 reads CASSRIGRQDTEAFF. The CDR3 bases are TGTGCCAGCAGCAGAATTGGGAGACAAGACACTGAAGCTTTCTTT.

The chain employs TRBV18 and TRBJ1-1; 11 bases are a match to TRBD1. The germline gives CDR1 KGHSH, CDR2 LQKENI. This CDR3 has 17 residues. The trim removed 1 base at V and 1 base at J, leaving 5 bases unmatched. CDR3 loop: CASSPLGQGAENTEAFF. The CDR3 bases are TGTGCCAGCTCACCACTAGGACAGGGGGCGGAGAACACTGAAGCTTTCTTT. The full variable domain, with the rest looked up from reference TRBV18 and TRBJ1-1, is NAGVMQNPRHLVRRRGQEARLRCSPMKGHSHVYWYRQLPEEGLKFMVYLQKENIIDESGMPKERFSAEFPKEGPSILRIQQVVRGDSAAYFCASSPLGQGAENTEAFFGQGTRLTVV.

This chain joins TRBV19 and TRBJ1-1; 7 nucleotides match TRBD1. Germline values: CDR1 LNHDA, CDR2 SQIVND (reference sequence). After removal of 6 bases from V and 3 bases from J, the junction contained 13 bases not matched to a gene. This CDR3 contains 16 residues. The CDR3 is CASRRPGDSEYTEAFF. Here the CDR3 DNA reads TGTGCCAGTAGACGCCCCGGGGACAGTGAGTACACTGAAGCTTTCTTT.

This clone appeared a few times. CDR3 residues: CASRAGGNSNQPQHF. In DNA form, the CDR3 reads TGTGCCAGCAGGGCAGGGGGAAATAGCAATCAGCCCCAGCATTTT. The V gene is TRBV2, the J gene TRBJ1-5; 7 bases are a match to TRBD1. Germline values: CDR1 SNHLY, CDR2 FYNNEI. There are 15 residues in the CDR3. Losses at the gene ends were 6 bases for V and 0 bases for J; bases not matched to a gene: 5.

J is TRBJ2-2 and V is TRBV11-2; no reliable D call. Looked up from germline, CDR1 is SGHAT and CDR2 is FQNNGV. The CDR3 consists of 14 residues. V was pared by 3 bases and J by 1 base, with 6 bases between. DNA of the CDR3: TGTGCCAGCAGCTTGGCAGGGAACACCGGGGAGCTGTTTTTT. It specifies CASSLAGNTGELFF. Full variable domain (remainder filled in from reference TRBV11-2 and TRBJ2-2): EAGVAQSPRYKIIEKRQSVAFWCNPISGHATLYWYQQILGQGPKLLIQFQNNGVVDDSQLPKDRFSAERLKGVDSTLKIQPAKLEDSAVYLCASSLAGNTGELFFGEGSRLTVL.

The rearrangement uses TRBV5-4 and TRBJ2-5; maybe TRBD1 (5 bases). Germline V CDR1 and CDR2: SGHNT, YYREEE (reference sequence). The CDR3 length is 15 residues. V lost 3 bases to trimming and J lost 5 bases, with 17 bases between them. The CDR3 sequence is CASSSLGAIEETQYF. CDR3 nucleotides: TGTGCCAGCAGCTCTTTAGGGGCTATAGAGGAGACCCAGTACTTC.